The 23 T cell receptor beta chains listed next were all sequenced from one sample in a study of T cells in Graves' hyperthyroidism and ophthalmopathy. It was RNA transcripts that yielded the amplified TCR beta CDR3 regions. HTBI primers drove first-round RT-PCR of the TCR CDR3. MiXCR, applied by TCRdb to the multiplex PCR reads, yields one record per CDR3 protein. The sample consists of some 600,000 distinct CDR3 sequences, about 15% of them appearing once. Sample: blood. These receptors were obtained from a woman under 40 with Graves' hyperthyroidism that later progressed to Graves' ophthalmopathy.

This clonotype showed up many times. The chain is built from TRBV12-3 or TRBV12-4 and TRBJ2-1; 7 bases line up with TRBD1. This CDR3 is built from 13 residues. Trimming at V came to 2 bases and at J to 8 bases, leaving 3 bases not matched to a gene. This CDR3 is CASSLQGVDEQFF. Here the CDR3 DNA reads TGTGCCAGCAGTTTACAGGGGGTCGATGAGCAGTTCTTC.

Only a few counts were recorded for this clonotype. The rearrangement uses TRBV5-1 and TRBJ2-1, with D uncertain. CDR1 is SGHRS and CDR2 is YFSETQ in the germline V gene. V lost 4 bases and J lost 7, with 15 bases in between. This CDR3 comprises 14 residues. The CDR3 here is CASSTSDGGNEQFF. CDR3 DNA sequence: TGCGCCAGCAGCACTTCGGACGGTGGGAATGAGCAGTTCTTC.

This clonotype was found a few times. This may stem from a read error, because a much larger clone lies one nucleotide away. The genes are TRBV11-2 and TRBJ2-1; 7 positions match TRBD2. The J call is in doubt because the DNA end fits TRBJ2-7 better. Germline values: CDR1 SGHAT, CDR2 FQNNGV. There are 15 residues in the CDR3. The CDR3 here is CASSFTSDSYNEQYF. In DNA, the CDR3 is TGTGCCAGCAGCTTTACTAGCGACTCCTACAATGAGCAGTACTTC.

This clonotype was picked up a small number of times. The rearrangement uses TRBV4-2 and TRBJ1-1; weak D call: TRBD1 (5 bases). In germline, CDR1 is LGHNA, CDR2 YNFKEQ. CDR3 length equals 16 residues. V lost 3 bases and J lost 1, with 15 bases in between. CDR3 DNA: TGTGCCAGCAGCCATACCGGGGGGGGAGCGAACACTGAAGCTTTCTTT. It encodes CASSHTGGGANTEAFF.

This chain uses TRBV11-2 with TRBJ2-4; 7 nucleotides line up with TRBD2. The V gene end was trimmed by 6 bases and the J gene end by 7 bases; junction bases not matched to a gene: 6. The CDR3 totals 13 residues. The germline V gene encodes CDR1 SGHAT and CDR2 FQNNGV. The chain's CDR3 is CASSFGEGNIQYF. The CDR3 DNA reads as TGTGCCAGCAGTTTCGGGGAGGGGAACATTCAGTACTTC.

A remark on this clonotype: Possible read error: a much larger clone is one base away. The conserved phenylalanine or tryptophan normally closing the CDR3 is absent here, so this likely arose from a read error. V usage is TRBV7-3 and J usage is TRBJ2-7, with 13 nucleotides matching TRBD2. Germline CDR1 reads SGHTA; CDR2 reads FQGTGA. The CDR3 spans 15 residues. The junction had 2 bases not matched to a gene; V was cut back by 3 bases and J by 3 bases. DNA of the CDR3: TGTGCCAGCAGCTTGGGACTAGCGGGAATCTACGAGCAGTACCTC. Protein product: CASSLGLAGIYEQYL.

This clonotype was observed at least ten times. The chain couples TRBV11-3 to TRBJ1-1; D is perhaps TRBD1 (5 bases). The CDR3 extends over 15 amino acids. From germline, CDR1 is SGHNT and CDR2 YENEEA. Between the trimmed V and J ends, which lost 5 bases and 4 bases, there was a span of 17 bases. CDR3 protein: CASSASSGTGTEAFF. The CDR3 DNA reads TGTGCCAGCAGCGCGTCATCAGGGACGGGCACTGAAGCTTTCTTT.

This clonotype was seen many times. The gene calls are TRBV4-1 and TRBJ1-2, with D unclear. V shed 0 bases and J shed 7 bases, with 6 bases lying between them. CDR3 length: 12 amino acids. The germline V gene has CDR1 MGHRA and CDR2 YSYEKL. Written as DNA, the CDR3 is TGCGCCAGCAGCCAAGATCCAGGTGGCTACACCTTC. It encodes CASSQDPGGYTF.

This clonotype was counted a single time. A much larger clone differs from this one at a single base, so this may be a read error. This chain uses TRBV6-2 or TRBV6-3 with TRBJ2-1; D gene unclear. This CDR3 spans 14 amino acids. CDR1 MNHEY and CDR2 SVGEGT come from the germline V gene. Trimming removed 0 bases from V and 13 bases from J, with 16 bases in between. The CDR3 nucleotides are TGTGCCAGCAGTTACTCGACGTCTTCGGCAGAACAGTTCTTC. It specifies CASSYSTSSAEQFF.

This clonotype was observed many times. The V call is TRBV2, the J call TRBJ2-5, with 13 bases aligning to TRBD2. Trimming cost V 7 bases and J 1 base; bases outside gene matches: 6. CDR3 size: 16 residues. From germline, CDR1 is SNHLY and CDR2 FYNNEI. CDR3 sequence: CASTGTSGVVQETQYF. The CDR3 DNA follows: TGTGCCAGCACCGGGACTAGCGGGGTGGTCCAAGAGACCCAGTACTTC.

This clonotype was detected a few times. The chain is built from TRBV5-1 and TRBJ2-1; D possibly matches TRBD1 or TRBD2 (6 bases each). The V gene's germline CDR1 is SGHRS and CDR2 YFSETQ. Trimming pared 0 bases from V and 8 bases from J, leaving 15 bases between. The CDR3 covers 15 residues. Here the CDR3 reads CASSLAGVGGDEQFF. The CDR3 DNA reads TGCGCCAGCAGCTTGGCGGGAGTAGGGGGTGATGAGCAGTTCTTC.

Many counts were recorded for this clonotype. The chain recombines TRBV9 with TRBJ1-2; 7 bases fit TRBD1. The CDR3 is made up of 14 amino acids. The V gene's germline CDR1 is SGDLS and CDR2 YYNGEE. V shed 3 bases and J 2 bases; nucleotides not matched to a gene: 4. The CDR3 DNA follows: TGTGCCAGCAGCGCAGGGGGGACCAACTATGGCTACACCTTC. Protein product: CASSAGGTNYGYTF.

This clonotype was counted many times. CDR3 amino acids: CASSSDRLYGYTF. The CDR3 bases are TGCGCCAGCAGCTCCGACAGGTTATATGGCTACACCTTC. The chain joins TRBV5-1 to TRBJ1-2; the D gene is possibly TRBD1 (6 bases). This CDR3 region has 13 residues. Trimming shortened V by 3 bases and J by 5 bases, and 11 bases separated the two germline ends. The germline V gene encodes CDR1 SGHRS and CDR2 YFSETQ.

This clonotype was seen a few times. The gene calls are TRBV11-2 and TRBJ2-3; D ambiguous. Germline CDR1 and CDR2: SGHAT and FQNNGV. This CDR3 has 16 amino acids. V shed 0 bases and J shed 5 bases, with 15 bases lying between them. CDR3 protein: CASSLDLAPPRDTQYF. The CDR3 coding sequence is TGTGCCAGCAGCTTAGACTTGGCACCCCCGCGAGATACGCAGTATTTT.

In its sample, this clonotype was seen many times. J is TRBJ2-7 and V is TRBV28, with 9 nucleotides matching TRBD1. Trimming took 4 bases from V and 2 from J; bases not matched to a gene: 6. CDR1 is MDHEN, CDR2 SYDVKM, per germline. This CDR3 has 15 amino acids. Written as DNA, the CDR3 is TGTGCCAGCAGTTCAGCCGGGACAGGGCCCTACGAGCAGTACTTC. Its translation: CASSSAGTGPYEQYF.

This clonotype was recorded at least ten times. The V and J genes are TRBV7-9 and TRBJ1-2; 7 bases align to TRBD1. V shed 1 base, J shed 7 bases, and the junction held 15 bases outside the gene matches. Germline loops: CDR1 SEHNR, CDR2 FQNEAQ (reference sequence). There are 17 residues in the CDR3. The CDR3 is CASSLGPRGTPWGGYTF. CDR3 coding DNA: TGTGCCAGCAGCTTAGGTCCCAGGGGGACTCCCTGGGGTGGCTACACCTTC.

The sample holds a few counts of this clonotype. The CDR3 is CASSSPGTAADGYTF. The CDR3 DNA follows: TGTGCCAGCAGTAGCCCCGGGACAGCCGCAGATGGCTACACCTTC. This chain uses TRBV6-1 with TRBJ1-2; TRBD1 agrees at 7 bases. The CDR3 spans 15 residues. J was trimmed by 6 bases and V by 5 bases; bases with no gene match: 12. CDR1 is MNHNS and CDR2 is SASEGT in the germline V gene.

As to this clonotype: A much larger clone is a single base away; this may be a read error. This chain uses TRBV2 with TRBJ1-2; perhaps TRBD1 as D (6 bases). The germline V gene encodes CDR1 SNHLY and CDR2 FYNNEI. The CDR3 runs to 15 residues. DNA of the CDR3: TGTGCCAGCAGTCAAGGGGCAGGGGCCGACTATGACTACACCTTC. Encoded protein: CASSQGAGADYDYTF.

This clonotype showed up many times. The gene calls are TRBV4-1 and TRBJ2-7, with D tentatively TRBD1 (6 bases). Trimming stripped 5 bases from V and 4 bases from J, with 15 bases between. CDR3 length equals 14 residues. Germline loops: CDR1 MGHRA, CDR2 YSYEKL. Here the CDR3 reads CASSAGTTAYEQYF. The CDR3 bases are TGCGCCAGCAGCGCCGGGACAACCGCATACGAGCAGTACTTC.

A few counts support this clonotype. The chain couples TRBV6-5 to TRBJ2-7, with 7 bases identical to TRBD1. V was pared by 4 bases and J by 3 bases, with 6 bases of the junction left unmatched. CDR3 length: 14 residues. Germline-derived CDR1 and CDR2 are MNHEY and SVGAGI. The CDR3 DNA is TGTGCCAGCAGTTCCGGGACAGCCAACTACGAGCAGTACTTC. Protein: CASSSGTANYEQYF.

This clonotype was recorded a few times. The chain employs TRBV19 and TRBJ1-1; D is unclear. The CDR3 is made up of 15 amino acids. Per germline, CDR1 LNHDA and CDR2 SQIVND (reference sequence). V gave up 1 base and J gave up 1 base, with 10 bases separating them. The CDR3 bases are TGTGCCAGTAGTATAGTACCGGACCCGAACACTGAAGCTTTCTTT. As protein: CASSIVPDPNTEAFF.

This clonotype has ten or more counts. This sequence joins TRBV27 and TRBJ1-2; D possibly corresponds to TRBD1 (6 bases). Trimming shortened V by 8 bases and J by 7 bases, and 17 bases separated the two germline ends. The germline CDR1 and CDR2 sequences are MNHEY and SMNVEV (reference sequence). This CDR3 region has 13 residues. The CDR3 DNA reads as TGTGCCAGCGGGAGGGGGGGGCGGTCTGGCTACACCTTC. As protein: CASGRGGRSGYTF.

At least ten counts were recorded for this clonotype. This chain joins TRBV19 and TRBJ2-1; D is ambiguous. Germline assignment: CDR1 LNHDA and CDR2 SQIVND (reference sequence). The germline V and J ends were trimmed by 0 bases and 6 bases, with 12 bases remaining between them. CDR3 length: 15 amino acids. The CDR3 region is CASSIDRQEVNEQFF. The CDR3 coding sequence is TGTGCCAGTAGTATAGACCGTCAAGAGGTCAATGAGCAGTTCTTC.